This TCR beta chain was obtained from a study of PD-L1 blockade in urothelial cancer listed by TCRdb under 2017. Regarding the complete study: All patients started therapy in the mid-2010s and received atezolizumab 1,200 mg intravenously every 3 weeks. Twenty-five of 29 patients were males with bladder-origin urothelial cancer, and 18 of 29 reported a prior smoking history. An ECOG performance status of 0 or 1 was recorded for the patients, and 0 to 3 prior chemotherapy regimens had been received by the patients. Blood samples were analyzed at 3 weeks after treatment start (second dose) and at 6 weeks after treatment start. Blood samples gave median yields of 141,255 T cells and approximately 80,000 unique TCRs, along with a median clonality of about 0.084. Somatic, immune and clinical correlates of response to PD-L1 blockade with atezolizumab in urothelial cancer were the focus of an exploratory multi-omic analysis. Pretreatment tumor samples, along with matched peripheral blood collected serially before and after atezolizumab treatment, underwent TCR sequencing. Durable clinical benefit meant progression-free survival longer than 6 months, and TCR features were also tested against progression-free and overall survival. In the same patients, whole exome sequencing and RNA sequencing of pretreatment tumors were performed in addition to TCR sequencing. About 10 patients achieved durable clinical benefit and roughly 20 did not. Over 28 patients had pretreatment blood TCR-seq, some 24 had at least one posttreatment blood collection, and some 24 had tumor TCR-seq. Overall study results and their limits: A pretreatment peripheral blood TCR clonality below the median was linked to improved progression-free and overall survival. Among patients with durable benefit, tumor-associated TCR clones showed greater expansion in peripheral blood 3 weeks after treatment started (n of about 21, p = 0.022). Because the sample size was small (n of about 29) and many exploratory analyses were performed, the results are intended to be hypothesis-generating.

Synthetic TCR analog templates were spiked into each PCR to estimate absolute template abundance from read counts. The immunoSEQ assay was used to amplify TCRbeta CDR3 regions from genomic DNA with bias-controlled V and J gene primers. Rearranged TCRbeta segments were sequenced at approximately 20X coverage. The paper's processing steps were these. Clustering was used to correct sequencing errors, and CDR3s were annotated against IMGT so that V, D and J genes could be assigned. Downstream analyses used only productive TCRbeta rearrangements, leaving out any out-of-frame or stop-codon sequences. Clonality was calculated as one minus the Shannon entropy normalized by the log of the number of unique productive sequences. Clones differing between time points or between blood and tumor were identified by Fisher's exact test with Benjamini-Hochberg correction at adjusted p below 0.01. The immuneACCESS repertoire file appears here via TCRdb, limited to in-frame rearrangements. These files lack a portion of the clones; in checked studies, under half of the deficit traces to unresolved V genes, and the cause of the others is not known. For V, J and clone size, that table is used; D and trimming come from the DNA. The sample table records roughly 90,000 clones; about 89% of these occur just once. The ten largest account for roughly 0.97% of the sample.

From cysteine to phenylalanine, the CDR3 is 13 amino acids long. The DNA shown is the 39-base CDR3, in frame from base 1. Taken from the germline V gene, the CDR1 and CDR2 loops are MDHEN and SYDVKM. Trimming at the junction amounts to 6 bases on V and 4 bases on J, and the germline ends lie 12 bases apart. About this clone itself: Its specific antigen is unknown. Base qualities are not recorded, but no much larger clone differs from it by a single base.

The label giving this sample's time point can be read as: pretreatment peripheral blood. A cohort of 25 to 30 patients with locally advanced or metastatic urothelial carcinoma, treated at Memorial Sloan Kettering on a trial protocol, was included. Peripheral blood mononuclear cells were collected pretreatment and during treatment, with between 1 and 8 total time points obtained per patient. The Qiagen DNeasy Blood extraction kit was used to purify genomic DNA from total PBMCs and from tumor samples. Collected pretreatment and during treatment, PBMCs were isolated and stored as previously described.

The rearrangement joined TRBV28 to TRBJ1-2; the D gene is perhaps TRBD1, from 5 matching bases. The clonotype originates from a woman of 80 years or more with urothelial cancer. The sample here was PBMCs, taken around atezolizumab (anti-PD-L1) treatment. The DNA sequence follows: TGTGCCAGCAGGAGGCAGGGTGGCTATGGCTACACCTTC. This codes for CASRRQGGYGYTF.